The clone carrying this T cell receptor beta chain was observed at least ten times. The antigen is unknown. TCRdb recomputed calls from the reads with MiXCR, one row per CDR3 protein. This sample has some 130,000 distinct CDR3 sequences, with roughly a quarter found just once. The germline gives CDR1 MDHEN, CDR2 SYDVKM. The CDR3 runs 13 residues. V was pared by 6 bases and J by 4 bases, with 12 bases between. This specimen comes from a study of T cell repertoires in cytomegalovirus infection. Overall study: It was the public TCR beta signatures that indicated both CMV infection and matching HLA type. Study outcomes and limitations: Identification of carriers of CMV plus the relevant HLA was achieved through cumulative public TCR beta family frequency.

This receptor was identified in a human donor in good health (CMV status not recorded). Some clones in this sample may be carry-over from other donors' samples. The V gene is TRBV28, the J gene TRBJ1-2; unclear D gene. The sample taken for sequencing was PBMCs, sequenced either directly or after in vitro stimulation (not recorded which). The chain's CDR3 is CASRSSNGYGYTF. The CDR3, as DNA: TGTGCCAGCAGATCCTCGAACGGCTATGGCTACACCTTC.